This T cell receptor beta chain was sequenced in a study of regulatory T cells in long-lasting Graves disease. Time point described: persistent/refractory GD, antithyroid drugs over 5 years with positive TRAb. PBMC RNA served as the TCR library source. To make TCR beta libraries, researchers used iRepertoire HTBI primers and Arm-PCR of CDR3 regions. TCRdb re-called the multiplex PCR reads through MiXCR, storing one row per CDR3 protein. The data contain under 450,000 distinct CDR3 sequences, about 20% of them seen just once; the ten biggest clones take up roughly a quarter. Germline V gives CDR1 SGHTA, CDR2 FQGNSA. The V end was cut by 5 bases, the J end by 0 bases, with 14 bases between. This CDR3 is 16 amino acids long.

The input for sequencing was peripheral blood mononuclear cells (PBMCs), taken when the disease was refractory, from a patient treated with antithyroid drugs. This receptor was identified in a female donor with Graves disease. This chain links TRBV7-2 with TRBJ1-3; TRBD1 is a possible D gene (5 bases). This CDR3 reads CASSPARATSGNTIYF. The CDR3 region has the DNA TGTGCCAGCAGCCCTGCCAGGGCTACCTCTGGAAACACCATATATTTT.